These T cell receptor beta chains were read from a single sample in a study of siplizumab effects on memory and regulatory T cells. Data came from immunoSEQ multiplex PCR; TCRdb stores just in-frame clones and leaves some out. The sample shows more than 60,000 clones, 93% of them seen only once. Sequencing used CD8+ T cells sorted from blood. Source of these receptors: a human donor in good health. Both conserved end residues are part of each CDR3. Each record gives: D gene, CDR3 length, V gene, clone size, J gene, CDR3 protein, CDR3 DNA. A D gene is named only where the DNA matches it firmly. Expanded clones get a size class; other rows say once, few or many, or leave the size out.

D: .; length: 17; V: TRBV9; size: .; J: TRBJ2-7; CDR3: CASSPLGWTEETYEQYF; DNA: TGTGCCAGCAGCCCCCTCGGTTGGACGGAAGAGACCTACGAGCAGTACTTC
D: .; length: 13; V: TRBV19; size: .; J: TRBJ1-1; CDR3: CASRYLGSPEAFF; DNA: TGTGCCAGTAGATATTTGGGATCCCCTGAAGCTTTCTTT
D: .; length: 14; V: TRBV19; size: once; J: TRBJ2-7; CDR3: CASGTSSGPYEQYF; DNA: TGTGCCAGTGGAACATCTTCCGGACCCTACGAGCAGTACTTC
D: TRBD1; length: 14; V: TRBV5-1; size: .; J: TRBJ2-7; CDR3: CASSTGTGDYEQYF; DNA: TGCGCCAGCAGCACCGGGACAGGGGACTACGAGCAGTACTTC
D: .; length: 14; V: TRBV6-6; size: .; J: TRBJ2-7; CDR3: CASRRGGETYEQYF; DNA: TGTGCCAGCCGTAGGGGGGGGGAAACCTACGAGCAGTACTTC
D: TRBD1; length: 18; V: TRBV7-3; size: .; J: TRBJ2-2; CDR3: CASSLNAGGRREHRGAVF; DNA: TGTGCCAGCAGCTTAAATGCAGGGGGCCGCCGCGAACACCGGGGAGCTGTTTTT
D: .; length: 14; V: TRBV9; size: .; J: TRBJ1-1; CDR3: CASSVGGTDTEAFF; DNA: TGTGCCAGCAGCGTAGGGGGGACGGACACTGAAGCTTTCTTT
D: TRBD2; length: 15; V: TRBV4-2; size: once; J: TRBJ2-3; CDR3: CASSSGAGETDTQYF; DNA: TGTGCCAGCAGCTCGGGAGCGGGGGAGACAGATACGCAGTATTTT
D: .; length: 18; V: TRBV10-3; size: .; J: TRBJ1-2; CDR3: CAISEDNGITLTSNGYTF; DNA: TGTGCCATCAGTGAGGATAATGGGATCACCCTCACAAGTAATGGCTACACCTTC
D: TRBD1; length: 15; V: TRBV6-4; size: .; J: TRBJ1-5; CDR3: CASSETGGADQPQHF; DNA: TGTGCCAGCAGTGAGACAGGGGGCGCCGATCAGCCCCAGCATTTT
D: .; length: 11; V: TRBV5-6; size: .; J: TRBJ2-7; CDR3: CASSFSDEQYF; DNA: TGTGCCAGCAGCTTTAGCGACGAGCAGTACTTC
D: .; length: 14; V: TRBV7-9; size: .; J: TRBJ2-7; CDR3: CASSARDTPYEQYF; DNA: TGTGCCAGCAGCGCTCGGGACACCCCCTACGAGCAGTACTTC
D: TRBD1; length: 14; V: TRBV27; size: .; J: TRBJ2-7; CDR3: CASSLDRVAYEQYF; DNA: TGTGCCAGCAGCCTAGACAGGGTGGCCTACGAGCAGTACTTC
D: TRBD1; length: 15; V: TRBV27; size: .; J: TRBJ2-7; CDR3: CASSFGQGSSYEQYF; DNA: TGTGCCAGCAGTTTCGGACAGGGGTCCTCCTACGAGCAGTACTTC
D: .; length: 12; V: TRBV7-3; size: .; J: TRBJ2-1; CDR3: CASSLQGYEQFF; DNA: TGTGCCAGCAGCTTACAGGGTTATGAGCAGTTCTTC
D: .; length: 13; V: TRBV15; size: once; J: TRBJ1-1; CDR3: CATGRVGGAEAFF; DNA: TGTGCCACCGGCAGAGTCGGAGGGGCTGAAGCTTTCTTT
D: .; length: 11; V: TRBV11-2; size: .; J: TRBJ2-7; CDR3: CASSETYEQYF; DNA: TGTGCCAGCAGCGAAACCTACGAGCAGTACTTC
D: .; length: 11; V: TRBV29-1; size: .; J: TRBJ1-3; CDR3: CSVAAGNTIYF; DNA: TGCAGCGTTGCCGCTGGAAACACCATATATTTT
D: .; length: 14; V: TRBV4-1; size: .; J: TRBJ2-7; CDR3: CASSQDRGPYEQYF; DNA: TGCGCCAGCAGCCAAGATCGGGGGCCCTACGAGCAGTACTTC
D: .; length: 12; V: TRBV28; size: .; J: TRBJ1-5; CDR3: CASGDFSQPQHF; DNA: TGTGCCAGCGGGGACTTTTCCCAGCCCCAGCATTTT
D: .; length: 11; V: TRBV30; size: .; J: TRBJ1-2; CDR3: CAWTWGGGYTF; DNA: TGTGCCTGGACTTGGGGGGGTGGCTACACCTTC
D: .; length: 17; V: TRBV27; size: .; J: TRBJ1-1; CDR3: CASSFSMGGGQGTEAFF; DNA: TGTGCCAGCAGTTTCTCGATGGGTGGAGGGCAAGGGACTGAAGCTTTCTTT
D: .; length: 15; V: TRBV9; size: once; J: TRBJ1-2; CDR3: CASSVGEASNYGYTF; DNA: TGTGCCAGCAGCGTAGGGGAAGCCTCTAACTATGGCTACACCTTC
D: .; length: 15; V: TRBV27; size: .; J: TRBJ2-5; CDR3: CASSPRFGDLETQYF; DNA: TGTGCCAGCAGTCCAAGGTTCGGGGATTTGGAGACCCAGTACTTC
D: .; length: 13; V: TRBV19; size: .; J: TRBJ2-5; CDR3: CASRRDGQETQYF; DNA: TGTGCCAGTAGGAGGGACGGCCAAGAGACCCAGTACTTC
D: .; length: 16; V: TRBV9; size: .; J: TRBJ2-3; CDR3: CASSVEWSPSTDTQYF; DNA: TGTGCCAGCAGCGTAGAGTGGAGCCCGAGCACAGATACGCAGTATTTT
D: .; length: 15; V: TRBV19; size: .; J: TRBJ1-5; CDR3: CATQPGSWGNQPQHF; DNA: TGTGCCACTCAGCCGGGGTCATGGGGAAATCAGCCCCAGCATTTT
D: TRBD1; length: 16; V: TRBV28; size: .; J: TRBJ1-6; CDR3: CASSLYGDRVLDPLHF; DNA: TGTGCCAGCAGTTTATACGGGGACAGGGTTTTGGATCCCCTCCACTTT
D: .; length: 12; V: TRBV7-9; size: .; J: TRBJ1-1; CDR3: CASTSTNTEAFF; DNA: TGTGCCAGCACATCCACGAACACTGAAGCTTTCTTT
D: .; length: 13; V: TRBV5-6; size: once; J: TRBJ2-2; CDR3: CASSLWGTGELFF; DNA: TGTGCCAGCAGCTTGTGGGGAACCGGGGAGCTGTTTTTT
D: TRBD1; length: 14; V: TRBV4-1; size: .; J: TRBJ1-2; CDR3: CASSIPQGADGYTF; DNA: TGCGCCAGCAGTATTCCCCAGGGGGCCGATGGCTACACCTTC
D: TRBD1; length: 14; V: TRBV27; size: .; J: TRBJ2-7; CDR3: CASSAGTGAYEQYF; DNA: TGTGCCAGCAGTGCCGGGACAGGGGCCTACGAGCAGTACTTC
D: .; length: 13; V: TRBV19; size: .; J: TRBJ1-1; CDR3: CASHTGPNTEAFF; DNA: TGTGCCAGTCATACAGGCCCGAACACTGAAGCTTTCTTT
D: .; length: 16; V: TRBV4-1; size: .; J: TRBJ2-3; CDR3: CASSQAPGPSTDTQYF; DNA: TGCGCCAGCAGCCAGGCTCCGGGACCTAGCACAGATACGCAGTATTTT
D: .; length: 16; V: TRBV6-5; size: .; J: TRBJ2-4; CDR3: CASSYRDLGAKNIQYF; DNA: TGTGCCAGCAGTTACAGGGATCTCGGGGCCAAAAACATTCAGTACTTC
D: .; length: 11; V: TRBV19; size: .; J: TRBJ2-7; CDR3: CASRDFYEQYF; DNA: TGTGCCAGCAGGGACTTCTACGAGCAGTACTTC
D: .; length: 14; V: TRBV29-1; size: once; J: TRBJ1-2; CDR3: CSVIPPRGVYGYTF; DNA: TGCAGCGTGATACCCCCTCGGGGGGTCTATGGCTACACCTTC
D: TRBD1; length: 15; V: TRBV7-8; size: .; J: TRBJ1-2; CDR3: CASSSTGTGDNGYTF; DNA: TGTGCCAGCAGCTCGACCGGGACAGGGGACAATGGCTACACCTTC
D: .; length: 16; V: TRBV15; size: .; J: TRBJ2-7; CDR3: CATSRDEGLTVYEQYF; DNA: TGTGCCACCAGCAGAGACGAAGGACTGACAGTGTACGAGCAGTACTTC
D: .; length: 17; V: TRBV21-1; size: .; J: TRBJ2-1; CDR3: CASSKELVSSSYNEQFF; DNA: TGTGCCAGCAGCAAAGAGTTGGTGAGCAGCTCCTACAATGAGCAGTTCTTC
D: .; length: 12; V: TRBV11-1; size: .; J: TRBJ1-1; CDR3: CASSPRTTEAFF; DNA: TGTGCCAGCAGTCCCCGGACTACAGAAGCTTTCTTT
D: .; length: 12; V: TRBV29-1; size: .; J: TRBJ2-1; CDR3: CSGTRVYNEQFF; DNA: TGCAGCGGGACTCGGGTGTACAATGAGCAGTTCTTC
D: TRBD2; length: 15; V: TRBV4-2; size: once; J: TRBJ2-1; CDR3: CASSQQASGLNEQFF; DNA: TGTGCCAGCAGCCAACAGGCTAGCGGGTTAAATGAGCAGTTCTTC
D: TRBD2; length: 16; V: TRBV27; size: .; J: TRBJ2-5; CDR3: CASSLSPSGERETQYF; DNA: TGTGCCAGCAGTTTATCCCCTAGCGGGGAGAGGGAGACCCAGTACTTC
D: .; length: 14; V: TRBV7-3; size: .; J: TRBJ2-2; CDR3: CASSSPGPPGELFF; DNA: TGTGCCAGCAGCTCACCGGGGCCCCCGGGGGAGCTGTTTTTT
D: TRBD1; length: 15; V: TRBV9; size: .; J: TRBJ2-7; CDR3: CASSPRDSPSYEQYF; DNA: TGTGCCAGCAGCCCACGGGACAGCCCTTCCTACGAGCAGTACTTC
D: .; length: 13; V: TRBV9; size: .; J: TRBJ2-3; CDR3: CASSAGAPDTQYF; DNA: TGTGCCAGCAGCGCGGGGGCCCCAGATACGCAGTATTTT
D: .; length: 14; V: TRBV7-9; size: .; J: TRBJ2-7; CDR3: CASSRSGPTYEQYF; DNA: TGTGCCAGCAGCCGATCAGGACCGACCTACGAGCAGTACTTC
D: TRBD1; length: 14; V: TRBV19; size: .; J: TRBJ1-4; CDR3: CASSITGGLEKLFF; DNA: TGTGCCAGTAGTATCACAGGGGGCCTTGAAAAACTGTTTTTT
D: .; length: 12; V: TRBV10-3; size: few; J: TRBJ1-1; CDR3: CAISLGGVEAFF; DNA: TGTGCCATCAGTCTAGGGGGTGTTGAAGCTTTCTTT
D: TRBD2; length: 13; V: TRBV5-5; size: .; J: TRBJ2-7; CDR3: CASSLGSGGEQYF; DNA: TGTGCCAGCAGCTTGGGTTCGGGGGGCGAGCAGTACTTC